The sequence of this T cell receptor (beta chain) was determined in a study of regulatory T cells in long-lasting Graves disease. This clonotype was seen many times. Regarding time point: newly diagnosed GD, antithyroid drugs for less than 3 months. RNA extracted from PBMCs served as the sequencing template. Construction of the TCR beta libraries employed iRepertoire HTBI primers in conjunction with Arm-PCR of CDR3 regions. TCRdb reprocessed the multiplex PCR reads with MiXCR, giving one entry per CDR3 protein. Among about 540,000 distinct CDR3 sequences listed, less than 15% were seen once. The same sample was also used in a study of T cells in Graves' hyperthyroidism and ophthalmopathy.

The sequence derives from a man aged 30 to 45 with Graves disease. This material consisted of peripheral blood mononuclear cells (PBMCs), taken at new diagnosis, from a patient treated with antithyroid drugs.

In DNA, the CDR3 is TGCAGTGCTTATTCCGGGACTACCAATAACGAGCAGTACTTC. Translated, it gives CSAYSGTTNNEQYF. The chain combines TRBV20-1 with TRBJ2-7; 7 bases are a match to TRBD2. V shed 5 bases and J 5 bases; nucleotides not matched to a gene: 12. This CDR3 spans 14 amino acids. Germline V gene data show CDR1 as DFQATT and CDR2 as SNEGSKA (reference sequence).